The T cell receptor (beta chain) under discussion was sequenced for a study of CD8 T cells in Susac syndrome. The authors sequenced TCR beta from blood CD8+ and CD4+ T cells. There are 15 residues in the CDR3. J lost 2 bases, V lost 4 bases, and 1 base had no gene match. The V gene's germline CDR1 is MNHEY and CDR2 SVGAGI. RNA amounts of about 0.45 to 1 ug underwent reverse transcription with random hexamers. With immunoSEQ multiplex PCR, TCR beta CDR3 was amplified across 54 Vbeta and 13 Jbeta. MiXCR was run by TCRdb on the immunoSEQ multiplex PCR reads, yielding one entry per CDR3 protein. The table lists 250,000 to 300,000 distinct CDR3 sequences, 75% to 85% of them singletons.

The source of this sequence is a human donor with multiple sclerosis. V is TRBV6-5 and J is TRBJ2-3; TRBD2 agrees at 12 bases. Sequencing input: CD8+ T cells from PBMCs. CDR3 DNA: TGTGCCAGCAGTTGGACTAGCGGGGTCACAGATACGCAGTATTTT. Protein sequence: CASSWTSGVTDTQYF.